This T cell receptor beta chain was recovered during a study of CD8+ T cells in alopecia areata. The wider study: Administration of oral tofacitinib to treated patients was at 5 to 10 mg twice daily.

Treatment given: oral pan-JAK inhibitor, 5-10 mg twice daily. cDNA reverse transcribed from extracted RNA served as the sequencing template. Produced via immunoSEQ multiplex PCR; TCRdb's table is partial and in-frame only. The data show some 200,000 clones, about 58% seen once. The CDR3 has 13 residues. Trimming took off 7 bases at V and 2 bases at J, with 9 bases between the two ends. The germline CDR1 and CDR2 sequences are SGHTA and FQGNSA. The receptor's source is a human donor with alopecia areata. The chain carries TRBV7-2 and TRBJ2-1; D not certain. This sample comprised CD4+ T cells sorted from blood, obtained at week 4, from a patient treated with tofacitinib. The CDR3, as DNA: TGTGCCAGCACCTCTCCCCCCTACAATGAGCAGTTCTTC. It yields the protein CASTSPPYNEQFF.